These 25 T cell receptor beta chains came from one sample sequenced in a study of blood T cell repertoires in COVID-19. TCRdb's table, derived via immunoSEQ multiplex PCR, lists solely in-frame clones and lacks some. The sample holds around 87,000 clones; about 80% are singletons and the top ten take 16%. Sequencing was performed on peripheral blood. The receptors here all came from a human donor in a cohort sampled during active COVID-19.

The chain uses TRBV7-8 and TRBJ1-3, with D unclear. CDR1 is SGHVS and CDR2 is FQNEAQ in the germline V gene. V was shortened by 1 base and J by 0 bases, with 13 bases between the two germline ends. The CDR3 runs to 17 residues. The CDR3: CASSLGGNSRSGNTIYF. The CDR3 region has the DNA TGTGCCAGCAGCTTAGGCGGGAACAGTCGCTCTGGAAACACCATATATTTT.

The chain couples TRBV18 to TRBJ2-7; tentatively, D is TRBD2 (5 bases). Germline CDR1 and CDR2: KGHSH and LQKENI. The CDR3 is made up of 15 amino acids. The V end was cut by 3 bases, the J end by 2 bases, with 14 bases between. CDR3 bases: TGTGCCAGCTCACCCGCTCCGGGAAGCGCCTACGAGCAGTACTTC. Residues: CASSPAPGSAYEQYF.

The chain links TRBV9 to TRBJ2-7, with a weak D call TRBD1 (6 bases). The germline V and J ends were trimmed by 3 bases and 6 bases, with 13 bases remaining between them. CDR1 is SGDLS, CDR2 YYNGEE, per germline. CDR3 length: 13 amino acids. In nucleotides, the CDR3 is TGTGCCAGCAGCGCTCGACCAGGGGTCGAGCAGTACTTC. This sequence encodes CASSARPGVEQYF.

This clone was seen a few times. The gene calls are TRBV11-2 and TRBJ1-1; possible D gene TRBD1, 6 bases. The V and J ends lost 9 bases and 5 bases respectively, with 16 bases between them. The CDR3 runs 13 residues. Germline lookup yields CDR1 SGHAT and CDR2 FQNNGV. CDR3 sequence reads: CASGTQGWTEAFF. The CDR3 coding sequence is TGTGCCAGTGGGACACAGGGTTGGACTGAAGCTTTCTTT. The variable domain in full, with the rest retrieved from reference TRBV11-2 and TRBJ1-1, is EAGVAQSPRYKIIEKRQSVAFWCNPISGHATLYWYQQILGQGPKLLIQFQNNGVVDDSQLPKDRFSAERLKGVDSTLKIQPAKLEDSAVYLCASGTQGWTEAFFGQGTRLTVV.

The rearrangement uses TRBV27 and TRBJ1-1; weak D call: TRBD1 (6 bases). This CDR3 spans 13 amino acids. CDR1 and CDR2 (germline): MNHEY, SMNVEV (reference sequence). V dropped 5 bases and J dropped 6 bases, with 13 bases sitting between them. CDR3 coding DNA: TGTGCCAGCAGTCCAAACAGGGCCTCTGAAGCTTTCTTT. It yields the protein CASSPNRASEAFF.

V gene TRBV7-8 combines with J gene TRBJ2-7, with a tentative D call TRBD2 (6 bases). Germline CDR1 reads SGHVS; CDR2 reads FQNEAQ. Trimming pared 2 bases from V and 0 bases from J, leaving 14 bases between. This CDR3 contains 16 residues. The CDR3 nucleotides read TGTGCCAGCAGCTTAAATACGGGACTGAGCTCCTACGAGCAGTACTTC. This translates into CASSLNTGLSSYEQYF.

The CDR3 sequence: CASSYRGDWGSEAFF. In nucleotides, the CDR3 is TGTGCCAGCAGTTACAGGGGGGATTGGGGCTCTGAAGCTTTCTTT. The V call is TRBV2, the J call TRBJ1-1; 8 positions agree with TRBD1. V dropped 5 bases and J dropped 6; count of bases not matched to a gene: 11. This CDR3 has 15 residues. CDR1 SNHLY and CDR2 FYNNEI come from the germline V gene.

This chain's CDR3 is CASSRQGEETQYF. In DNA form, the CDR3 reads TGTGCCAGCAGCCGACAGGGGGAAGAGACCCAGTACTTC. The V call is TRBV7-2, the J call TRBJ2-5; 9 bases map to TRBD1. Trimming cost V 5 bases and J 3 bases; bases outside gene matches: 1. CDR3 size: 13 residues. CDR1 SGHTA and CDR2 FQGNSA come from the germline V gene.

This chain uses TRBV12-3 or TRBV12-4 with TRBJ2-7, with TRBD2 as a possible D gene (6 bases). This CDR3 is built from 12 residues. Trimming shortened V by 5 bases and J by 4 bases, and 9 bases separated the two germline ends. This CDR3 reads CASSLGRYEQYF. DNA of the CDR3: TGTGCCAGCAGTCTAGGGAGGTACGAGCAGTACTTC.

This chain links TRBV24-1 with TRBJ2-3; D is uncertain. The CDR3 is 12 amino acids. Trimming removed 5 bases from V and 6 bases from J, with 8 bases in between. The germline CDR1 and CDR2 sequences are KGHDR and SFDVKD. Here the CDR3 reads CATSGSADTQYF. In nucleotides, the CDR3 is TGTGCCACCAGTGGATCAGCGGATACGCAGTATTTT.

The chain recombines TRBV7-9 with TRBJ1-1, with D perhaps TRBD1 (5 bases). Trimming stripped 1 base from V and 7 bases from J, with 7 bases between. This CDR3 is 12 amino acids long. The V gene's germline CDR1 is SEHNR and CDR2 FQNEAQ (reference sequence). CDR3 residues: CASSLGQFEAFF. The CDR3 nucleotides are TGTGCCAGCAGCTTAGGACAGTTTGAAGCTTTCTTT.

V gene TRBV5-4 combines with J gene TRBJ2-5; D unclear. V gave up 4 bases and J gave up 1 base, with 11 bases separating them. The CDR3 contains 14 residues. Germline lookup yields CDR1 SGHNT and CDR2 YYREEE (reference sequence). CDR3 amino acids: CASSPVGVQETQYF. The CDR3 DNA reads TGTGCCAGCAGCCCCGTTGGAGTCCAAGAGACCCAGTACTTC.

The gene calls are TRBV11-2 and TRBJ2-2; possibly TRBD2 for D (6 bases). V lost 5 bases, J lost 6 bases, and 13 bases lay in between. CDR1 and CDR2 (germline): SGHAT, FQNNGV. The CDR3 is 14 amino acids. CDR3 nucleotide sequence: TGTGCCAGCAGCACCGGAGGGGAGGCCGGGGAGCTGTTTTTT. The encoded protein is CASSTGGEAGELFF.

This rearrangement joins TRBV15 to TRBJ1-5; 8 bases are a match to TRBD1. The CDR3 is 19 residues long. V shed 0 bases and J 4 bases; nucleotides not matched to a gene: 14. Germline V gene data show CDR1 as LNHNV and CDR2 as YYDKDF (reference sequence). The CDR3, as DNA: TGTGCCACCAGCAGAGATCGGGGACAGGCGTCGTCCCGTAATCAGCCCCAGCATTTT. Residues: CATSRDRGQASSRNQPQHF.

This clone was counted between two and nine times. This chain connects TRBV2 to TRBJ2-2, with a tentative D call TRBD1 (6 bases). CDR3 length equals 14 residues. CDR1 and CDR2 from the germline V gene are SNHLY and FYNNEI. V lost 9 bases and J 0 bases, leaving 11 bases between the germline ends. In DNA form, the CDR3 reads TGTGCCAGATCCGGGACAACGAACACCGGGGAGCTGTTTTTT. Its translation: CARSGTTNTGELFF.

V is TRBV10-2 and J is TRBJ1-2; D is ambiguous. The ends were cut back, 3 bases at V and 4 bases at J, with 6 bases in the middle. Germline CDR1 reads WSHSY; CDR2 reads SAAADI. This CDR3 contains 12 residues. The CDR3 protein is CASSDKPYGYTF. The CDR3 DNA reads TGCGCCAGCAGTGACAAGCCCTATGGCTACACCTTC.

The chain has TRBV5-8 and TRBJ2-1, with 7 bases fitting TRBD1. V shed 0 bases, J shed 3 bases, and the junction held 9 bases outside the gene matches. CDR1 is SGHTS, CDR2 YDEGEE, per germline. This CDR3 contains 17 residues. As DNA, the CDR3 is TGTGCCAGCAGCTTGGACCCAGGGGGTTTCGTCTACAATGAGCAGTTCTTC. Amino acid sequence: CASSLDPGGFVYNEQFF.

The gene calls are TRBV30 and TRBJ1-5, with D unresolved. The CDR3 runs 16 residues. V lost 1 base, J lost 2 bases, and 15 bases lay in between. From germline, CDR1 is GTSNPN and CDR2 SVGIG (reference sequence). The CDR3 DNA reads TGTGCCTGGAGTGGAGGGATCGGTACAGGCAATCAGCCCCAGCATTTT. Translated, it gives CAWSGGIGTGNQPQHF.

This rearrangement joins TRBV7-2 to TRBJ2-3; 7 nucleotides align to TRBD2. CDR3 length equals 14 residues. V trimming: 5 bases; J trimming: 0 bases; junction bases outside the gene matches: 2. From germline, CDR1 is SGHTA and CDR2 FQGNSA. In nucleotides, the CDR3 is TGTGCCAGCAGCCGCGGGGGTAGCACAGATACGCAGTATTTT. This sequence encodes CASSRGGSTDTQYF.

The rearrangement uses TRBV27 and TRBJ2-7, with 9 bases that match TRBD1. V shed 5 bases and J 1 base; nucleotides not matched to a gene: 6. Germline values: CDR1 MNHEY, CDR2 SMNVEV (reference sequence). The CDR3 loop spans 15 amino acids. The CDR3 nucleotides read TGTGCCAGCAGTCCCCCCGGGACAGGGTCCTACGAGCAGTACTTC. This encodes CASSPPGTGSYEQYF.

This clone was observed many times. The chain employs TRBV5-1 and TRBJ1-6; TRBD1 aligns across 7 bases. J gave up 7 bases and V 4 bases, and 8 bases lay outside the gene matches. CDR3 size: 15 residues. Germline CDR1 SGHRS, CDR2 YFSETQ. In nucleotides, the CDR3 is TGCGCCAGCAGCACCTCCGGGACAGAGAATTCACCCCTCCACTTT. It yields the protein CASSTSGTENSPLHF.

The V call is TRBV5-1, the J call TRBJ2-7, with TRBD2 matching 7 bases. From germline, CDR1 is SGHRS and CDR2 YFSETQ. V shed 0 bases and J 5 bases; nucleotides not matched to a gene: 5. The CDR3 totals 14 residues. The CDR3 DNA is TGCGCCAGCAGCTTGGTATGGACTAGTAACGAGCAGTACTTC. This translates into CASSLVWTSNEQYF.

The chain links TRBV30 to TRBJ2-1; D is possibly TRBD1 (5 bases). This CDR3 spans 11 amino acids. Germline assignment: CDR1 GTSNPN and CDR2 SVGIG (reference sequence). V was trimmed by 8 bases and J by 9 bases, leaving 14 bases between them. CDR3 amino acids: CAQGLRSEQFF. As DNA, the CDR3 is TGTGCCCAGGGCCTCCGAAGTGAGCAGTTCTTC. Together with reference TRBV30 and TRBJ2-1, the CDR3 gives the full variable domain: SQTIHQWPATLVQPVGSPLSLECTVEGTSNPNLYWYRQAAGRGLQLLFYSVGIGQISSEVPQNLSASRPQDRQFILSSKKLLLSDSGFYLCAQGLRSEQFFGPGTRLTVL.

V gene TRBV27 combines with J gene TRBJ1-6; TRBD1 matches at 10 bases. This CDR3 has 16 amino acids. Trimming removed 4 bases from V and 9 bases from J; junction bases left unmatched: 9. Germline CDR1 and CDR2: MNHEY and SMNVEV (reference sequence). DNA for the CDR3: TGTGCCAGCAGTTCAAGGGGACAGGGGAAGGGTTCACCCCTCCACTTT. Translating gives CASSSRGQGKGSPLHF.

DNA of the CDR3: TGTGCCAGCAGCTTTGCTCCGGGACAAACCTACGAGCAGTACTTC. This codes for CASSFAPGQTYEQYF. The rearrangement links TRBV27 to TRBJ2-7; TRBD1 is a possible D gene (6 bases). CDR3 length: 15 residues. Germline-derived CDR1 and CDR2 are MNHEY and SMNVEV (reference sequence). V was cut by 6 bases and J by 2 bases, with 17 bases left in between.